This TCR beta chain was sequenced during a study of Ad26.COV2.S vaccination and SARS-CoV-2 variants. Whole-study context: Ad26.COV2.S, an intramuscular injection, was given once or twice 56 days apart.

V lost 5 bases and J 1 base, leaving 11 bases between the germline ends. Germline V gene data show CDR1 as SGHVS and CDR2 as FQNEAQ. This CDR3 spans 14 amino acids. Treatment specified: over 15 received Ad26.COV2.S at low or high dose, single or two shots; a few received placebo; per-sample allocation not given. Samples came from day 63 after the first vaccine or placebo injection. TCRdb's table, derived via immunoSEQ multiplex PCR, lists solely in-frame clones and lacks some. The table lists some 640,000 clones, 89% of them singletons. The chain is built from TRBV7-8 and TRBJ1-1; no firm D call. This sequence originates from a person between 18 and 65 years old who received the Ad26.COV2.S COVID-19 vaccine or a placebo. The source material was peripheral blood, sampled in a trial of Ad26.COV2.S vaccine versus placebo. CDR3 region: CASSVVERNTEAFF. CDR3 DNA sequence: TGTGCCAGCAGCGTAGTAGAGAGGAACACTGAAGCTTTCTTT.